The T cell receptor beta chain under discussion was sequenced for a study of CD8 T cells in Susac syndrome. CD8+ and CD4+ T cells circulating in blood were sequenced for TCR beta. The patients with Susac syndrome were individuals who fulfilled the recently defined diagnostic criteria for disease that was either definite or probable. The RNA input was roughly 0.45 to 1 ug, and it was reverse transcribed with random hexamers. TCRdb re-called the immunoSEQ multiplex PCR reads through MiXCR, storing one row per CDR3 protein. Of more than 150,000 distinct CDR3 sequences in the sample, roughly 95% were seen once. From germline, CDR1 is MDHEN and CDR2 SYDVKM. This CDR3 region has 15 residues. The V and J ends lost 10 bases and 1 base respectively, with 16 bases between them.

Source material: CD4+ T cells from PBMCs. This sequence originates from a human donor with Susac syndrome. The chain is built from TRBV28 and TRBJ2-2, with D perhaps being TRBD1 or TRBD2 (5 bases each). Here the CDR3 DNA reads TGTGCCATTACTTCGGGACCGCTGAACACCGGGGAGCTGTTTTTT. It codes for CAITSGPLNTGELFF. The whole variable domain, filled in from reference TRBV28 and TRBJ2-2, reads DVKVTQSSRYLVKRTGEKVFLECVQDMDHENMFWYRQDPGLGLRLIYFSYDVKMKEKGDIPEGYSVSREKKERFSLILESASTNQTSMYLCAITSGPLNTGELFFGEGSRLTVL.